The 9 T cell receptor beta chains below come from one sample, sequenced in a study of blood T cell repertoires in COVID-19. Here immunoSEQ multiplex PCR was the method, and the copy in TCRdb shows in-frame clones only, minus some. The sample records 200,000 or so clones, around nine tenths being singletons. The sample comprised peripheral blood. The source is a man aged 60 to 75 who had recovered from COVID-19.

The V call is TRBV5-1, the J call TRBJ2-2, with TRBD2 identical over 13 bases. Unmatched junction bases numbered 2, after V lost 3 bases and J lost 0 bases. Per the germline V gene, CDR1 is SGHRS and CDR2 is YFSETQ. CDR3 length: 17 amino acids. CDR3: CASSSGLAGANTGELFF. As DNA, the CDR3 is TGCGCCAGCAGCTCAGGACTAGCGGGAGCGAACACCGGGGAGCTGTTTTTT.

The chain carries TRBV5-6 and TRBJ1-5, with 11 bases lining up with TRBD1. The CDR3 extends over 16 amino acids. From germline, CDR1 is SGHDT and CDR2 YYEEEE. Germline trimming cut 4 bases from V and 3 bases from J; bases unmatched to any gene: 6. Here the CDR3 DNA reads TGTGCCAGCAGCACACTGGGACAGGGGGACAATCAGCCCCAGCATTTT. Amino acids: CASSTLGQGDNQPQHF.

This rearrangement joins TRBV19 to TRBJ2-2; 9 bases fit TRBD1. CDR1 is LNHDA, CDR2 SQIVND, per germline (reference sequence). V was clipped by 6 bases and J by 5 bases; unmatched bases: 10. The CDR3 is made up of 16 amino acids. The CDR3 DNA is TGTGCCAGTAGAATTAAGGGACAGGGTCGGACCGGGGAGCTGTTTTTT. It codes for CASRIKGQGRTGELFF.

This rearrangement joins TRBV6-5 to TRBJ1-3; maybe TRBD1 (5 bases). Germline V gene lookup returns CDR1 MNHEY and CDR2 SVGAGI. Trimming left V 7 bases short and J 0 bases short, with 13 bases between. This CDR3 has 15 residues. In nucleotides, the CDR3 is TGTGCCAGCATCCCCCAGGGCTTCTCTGGAAACACCATATATTTT. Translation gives CASIPQGFSGNTIYF.

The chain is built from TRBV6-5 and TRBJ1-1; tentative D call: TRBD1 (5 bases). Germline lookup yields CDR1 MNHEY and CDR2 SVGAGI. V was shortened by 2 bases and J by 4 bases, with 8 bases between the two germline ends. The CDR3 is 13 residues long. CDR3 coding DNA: TGTGCCAGCAGTTACCTCAGGGCCACTGAAGCTTTCTTT. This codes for CASSYLRATEAFF.

The CDR3 coding sequence is TGTGCCATCAGTGAGTCGGAGGCGGGGGAGCAGTACTTC. This sequence encodes CAISESEAGEQYF. This chain connects TRBV10-3 to TRBJ2-7, with a tentative D call TRBD2 (6 bases). Germline V CDR1 and CDR2: ENHRY, SYGVKD. This CDR3 region has 13 residues. Deletions cut 0 bases from V and 7 bases from J, with 10 bases between.

CDR3 amino acids: CASSLRVTGSEKLFF. The CDR3 DNA sequence: TGTGCCAGCAGCTTGCGAGTAACAGGGAGTGAAAAACTGTTTTTT. The rearrangement joins TRBV11-2 to TRBJ1-4; D is possibly TRBD1 (6 bases). Germline CDR1 SGHAT, CDR2 FQNNGV. Trimming stripped 3 bases from V and 7 bases from J, with 15 bases between. CDR3 size: 15 residues.

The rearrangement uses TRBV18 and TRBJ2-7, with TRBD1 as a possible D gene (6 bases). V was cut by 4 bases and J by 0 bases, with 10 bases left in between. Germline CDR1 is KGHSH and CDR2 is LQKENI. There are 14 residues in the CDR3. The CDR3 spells CASSQGDISYEQYF. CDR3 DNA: TGTGCCAGCTCACAAGGGGACATCTCCTACGAGCAGTACTTC.

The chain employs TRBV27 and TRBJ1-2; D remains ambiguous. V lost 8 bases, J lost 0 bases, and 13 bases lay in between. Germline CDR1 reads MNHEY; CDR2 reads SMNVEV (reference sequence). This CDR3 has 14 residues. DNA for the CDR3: TGTGCCAGCTCGCGACGGGAAACTAACTATGGCTACACCTTC. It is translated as CASSRRETNYGYTF.